Listed below are T cell receptor beta chains from one sample, sequenced in a study of T cells expressing NK-cell markers. TCRdb reprocessed the 5' RACE reads, with one entry per CDR3 protein and no DNA. The table for this sample gives 500,000 or so distinct CDR3 sequences. The sample was blood T cells: a sorted CD56 or NKG2C T cell subset, CD4+ or CD8+ T cells, or bulk PBMC T cells (not recorded which). All receptors derive from a young man in good health. The CDR3 runs from the conserved cysteine through the conserved F or W. The order of the fields is CDR3 protein, V gene, J gene.

CDR3: CASSPQQREETQYF
V: TRBV18
J: TRBJ2-5

CDR3: CASSLWPSGGSEQFF
V: TRBV27
J: TRBJ2-1

CDR3: CASSLAYRLAAYNEQFF
V: TRBV7-8
J: TRBJ2-1

CDR3: CASSLEGTGAGYTF
V: TRBV7-8
J: TRBJ1-2

CDR3: CASSYGGRKAYEQYF
V: TRBV12-3/TRBV12-4
J: TRBJ2-7

CDR3: CASSLGDTNYEQYF
V: TRBV28
J: TRBJ2-7

CDR3: CASSGTRSYNEQFF
V: TRBV6-1
J: TRBJ2-1

CDR3: CASSDPYQQETQYF
V: TRBV4-1
J: TRBJ2-5

CDR3: CASSANSYSYNEQFF
V: TRBV9
J: TRBJ2-1

CDR3: CSAKIRQSGNQPQHF
V: TRBV20-1
J: TRBJ1-5

CDR3: CASSPTSGVNYNEQFF
V: TRBV5-1
J: TRBJ2-1

CDR3: CASIGTSGRTDEQYF
V: TRBV7-3
J: TRBJ2-7

CDR3: CASSLHNRGGETQYF
V: TRBV5-1
J: TRBJ2-5

CDR3: CASTLRWPEKLFF
V: TRBV27
J: TRBJ1-4